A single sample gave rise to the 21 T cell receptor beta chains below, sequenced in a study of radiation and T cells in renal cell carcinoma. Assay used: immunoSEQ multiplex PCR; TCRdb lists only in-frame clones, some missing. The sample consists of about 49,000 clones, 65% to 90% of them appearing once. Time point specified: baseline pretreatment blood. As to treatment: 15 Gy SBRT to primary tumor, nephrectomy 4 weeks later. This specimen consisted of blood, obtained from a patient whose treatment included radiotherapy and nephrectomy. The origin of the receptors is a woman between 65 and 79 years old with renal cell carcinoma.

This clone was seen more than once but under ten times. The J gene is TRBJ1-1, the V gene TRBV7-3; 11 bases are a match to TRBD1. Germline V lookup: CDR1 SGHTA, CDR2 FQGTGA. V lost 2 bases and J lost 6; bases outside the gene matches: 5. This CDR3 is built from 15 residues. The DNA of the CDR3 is TGTGCCAGCAGCTTATTGGGACAGGGGGTCGCTGAAGCTTTCTTT. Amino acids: CASSLLGQGVAEAFF.

CDR3 DNA: TGTGCCAGTACTGACAGGGGGCGCGACACCGGGGAGCTGTTTTTT. Its translation: CASTDRGRDTGELFF. The rearrangement joins TRBV19 to TRBJ2-2; TRBD1 matches at 10 bases. The CDR3 is 15 residues long. Germline CDR1 reads LNHDA; CDR2 reads SQIVND (reference sequence). The V and J ends lost 7 bases and 3 bases, in that order; junction bases with no gene match: 5.

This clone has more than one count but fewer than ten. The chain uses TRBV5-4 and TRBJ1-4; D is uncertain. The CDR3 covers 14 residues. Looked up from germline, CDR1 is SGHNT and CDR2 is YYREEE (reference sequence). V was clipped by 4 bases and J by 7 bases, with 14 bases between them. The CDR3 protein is CASSIDGGREKLFF. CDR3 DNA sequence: TGTGCCAGCAGCATCGATGGAGGTCGTGAAAAACTGTTTTTT.

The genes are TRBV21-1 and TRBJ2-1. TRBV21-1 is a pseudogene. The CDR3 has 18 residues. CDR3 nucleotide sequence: TGTGCCAGCAGCCTTTTAGATTTGGGGGAGAGCTCCTACAATGAGCAGTTCTTC. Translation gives CASSLLDLGESSYNEQFF.

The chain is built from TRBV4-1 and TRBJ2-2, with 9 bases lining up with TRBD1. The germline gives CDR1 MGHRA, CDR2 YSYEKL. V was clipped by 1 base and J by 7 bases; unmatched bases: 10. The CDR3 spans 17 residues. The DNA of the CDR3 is TGCGCCAGCAGCCAAGCGAACAGGGGGCGCCGGAACGGGGAGCTGTTTTTT. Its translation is CASSQANRGRRNGELFF.

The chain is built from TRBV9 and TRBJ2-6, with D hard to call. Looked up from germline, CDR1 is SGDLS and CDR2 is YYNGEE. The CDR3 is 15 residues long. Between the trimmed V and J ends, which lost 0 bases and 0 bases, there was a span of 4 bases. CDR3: CASSVGVSGANVLTF. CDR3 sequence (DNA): TGTGCCAGCAGCGTAGGAGTCTCTGGGGCCAACGTCCTGACTTTC.

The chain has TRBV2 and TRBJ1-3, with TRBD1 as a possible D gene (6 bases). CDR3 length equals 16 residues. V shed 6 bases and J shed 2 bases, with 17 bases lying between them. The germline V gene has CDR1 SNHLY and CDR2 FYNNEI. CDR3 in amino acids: CASRSEQGKTGNTIYF. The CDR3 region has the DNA TGTGCCAGCAGGTCGGAACAGGGAAAAACTGGAAACACCATATATTTT.

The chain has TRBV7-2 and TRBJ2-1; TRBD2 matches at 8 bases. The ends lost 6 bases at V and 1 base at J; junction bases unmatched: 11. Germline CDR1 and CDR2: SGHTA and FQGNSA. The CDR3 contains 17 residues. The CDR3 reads CASRGGSGTASYNEQFF. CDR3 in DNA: TGTGCCAGCAGGGGGGGTAGCGGGACCGCGTCCTACAATGAGCAGTTCTTC.

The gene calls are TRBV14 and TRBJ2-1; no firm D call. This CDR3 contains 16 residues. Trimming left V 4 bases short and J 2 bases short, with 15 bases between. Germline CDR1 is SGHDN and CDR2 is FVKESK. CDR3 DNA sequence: TGTGCCAGCAGCCCCCTTACAGATTCTACCTACAATGAGCAGTTCTTC. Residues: CASSPLTDSTYNEQFF.

CDR3 protein: CASSLVRTNTGELFF. The CDR3 bases are TGTGCCAGCAGCTTAGTCCGGACGAACACCGGGGAGCTGTTTTTT. The chain combines TRBV7-6 with TRBJ2-2; D is unclear. The CDR3 is 15 residues long. Trimming took 1 base from V and 0 from J, leaving 6 bases between them. CDR1 is SGHVS, CDR2 FNYEAQ, per germline.

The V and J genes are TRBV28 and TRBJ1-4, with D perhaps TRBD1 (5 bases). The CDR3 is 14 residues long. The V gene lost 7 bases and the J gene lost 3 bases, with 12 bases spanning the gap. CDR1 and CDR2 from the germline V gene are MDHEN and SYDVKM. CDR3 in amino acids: CASTPGRANEKLFF. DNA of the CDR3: TGTGCCAGCACCCCGGGACGGGCTAATGAAAAACTGTTTTTT.

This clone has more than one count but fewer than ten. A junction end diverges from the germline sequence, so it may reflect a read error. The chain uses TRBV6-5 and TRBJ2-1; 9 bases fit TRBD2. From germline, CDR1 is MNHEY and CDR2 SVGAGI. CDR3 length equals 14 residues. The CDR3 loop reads CASTDALAGTVTVF. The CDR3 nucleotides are TGTGCCAGCACCGACGCCCTAGCGGGAACGGTTACGGTCTTC.

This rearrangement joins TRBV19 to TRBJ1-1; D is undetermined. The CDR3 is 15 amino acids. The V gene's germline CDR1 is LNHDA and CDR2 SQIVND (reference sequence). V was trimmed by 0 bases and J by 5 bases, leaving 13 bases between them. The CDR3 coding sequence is TGTGCCAGTAGTATAGATCCTCGGGTGGGGACTGAAGCTTTCTTT. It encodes CASSIDPRVGTEAFF. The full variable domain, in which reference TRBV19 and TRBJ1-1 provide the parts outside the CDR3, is DGGITQSPKYLFRKEGQNVTLSCEQNLNHDAMYWYRQDPGQGLRLIYYSQIVNDFQKGDIAEGYSVSREKKESFPLTVTSAQKNPTAFYLCASSIDPRVGTEAFFGQGTRLTVV.

The CDR3 sequence is CASRQTGTGNTIYF. CDR3 nucleotides: TGTGCCAGCAGGCAGACAGGGACTGGAAACACCATATATTTT. The rearrangement links TRBV28 to TRBJ1-3; 7 bases are shared with TRBD1. J lost 2 bases, V lost 6 bases, and 4 bases had no gene match. The V gene's germline CDR1 is MDHEN and CDR2 SYDVKM. This CDR3 has 14 residues.

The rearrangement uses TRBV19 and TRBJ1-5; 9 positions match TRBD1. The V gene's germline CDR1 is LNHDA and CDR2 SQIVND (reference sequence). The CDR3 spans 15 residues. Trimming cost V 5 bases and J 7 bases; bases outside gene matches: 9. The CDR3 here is CASSPEDRGGQPQHF. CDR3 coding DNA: TGTGCCAGTAGTCCCGAGGACAGGGGTGGACAGCCCCAGCATTTT.

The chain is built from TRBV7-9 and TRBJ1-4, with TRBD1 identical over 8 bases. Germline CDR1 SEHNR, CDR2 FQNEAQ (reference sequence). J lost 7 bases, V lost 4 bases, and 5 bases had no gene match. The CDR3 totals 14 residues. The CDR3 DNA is TGTGCCAGCAGCTCGACAGGGGCGTTTGAAAAACTGTTTTTT. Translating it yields CASSSTGAFEKLFF.

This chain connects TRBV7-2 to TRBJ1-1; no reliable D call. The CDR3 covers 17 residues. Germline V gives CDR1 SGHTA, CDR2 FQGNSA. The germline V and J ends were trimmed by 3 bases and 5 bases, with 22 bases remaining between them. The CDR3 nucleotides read TGTGCCAGCAGCTTGGAGGCAATTGGAGGGAAGTGGACTGAAGCTTTCTTT. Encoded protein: CASSLEAIGGKWTEAFF.

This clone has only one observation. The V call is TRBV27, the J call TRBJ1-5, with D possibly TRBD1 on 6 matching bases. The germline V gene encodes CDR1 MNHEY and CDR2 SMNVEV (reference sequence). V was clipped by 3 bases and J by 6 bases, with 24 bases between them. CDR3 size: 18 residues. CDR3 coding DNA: TGTGCCAGCAGTTTGGAACACCCACTTCAGGGGTTCGGTCAGCCCCAGCATTTT. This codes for CASSLEHPLQGFGQPQHF.

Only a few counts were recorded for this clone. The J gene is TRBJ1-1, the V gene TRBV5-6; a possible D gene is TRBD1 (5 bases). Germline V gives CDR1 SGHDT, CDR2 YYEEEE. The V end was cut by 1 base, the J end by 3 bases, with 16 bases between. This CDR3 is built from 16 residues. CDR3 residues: CASSLILGPQYTEAFF. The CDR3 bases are TGTGCCAGCAGCTTGATATTGGGACCTCAGTACACTGAAGCTTTCTTT.

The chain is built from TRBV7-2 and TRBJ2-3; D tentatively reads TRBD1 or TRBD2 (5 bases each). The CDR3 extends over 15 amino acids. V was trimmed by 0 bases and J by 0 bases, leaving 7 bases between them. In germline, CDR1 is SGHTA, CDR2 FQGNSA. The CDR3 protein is CASSLAGPSTDTQYF. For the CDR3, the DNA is TGTGCCAGCAGCTTAGCGGGACCGAGCACAGATACGCAGTATTTT.

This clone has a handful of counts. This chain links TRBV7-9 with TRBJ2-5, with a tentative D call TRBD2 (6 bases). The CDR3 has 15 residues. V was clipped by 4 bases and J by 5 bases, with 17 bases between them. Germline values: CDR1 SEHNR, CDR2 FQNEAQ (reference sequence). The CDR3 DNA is TGTGCCAGCAGCTACGCCTTGCGGGATGCTGAGACCCAGTACTTC. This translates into CASSYALRDAETQYF.